In its sample, the clone carrying this TCR beta chain was seen once. This sample is drawn from a study of OX40 agonist ivuxolimab in advanced cancers. Only in-frame clones appear in the TCRdb table, and some are missing; sequencing was by immunoSEQ multiplex PCR. Here the sample spans roughly 40,000 clones, 70% to 85% being singletons. Germline V gene lookup returns CDR1 KGHSY and CDR2 FQNENV. The V gene end was trimmed by 4 bases and the J gene end by 4 bases; junction bases not matched to a gene: 10. The CDR3 is 16 amino acids. Sequenced material: CD4+ or CD8+ T cells sorted from blood, taken in a trial of the OX40 agonist ivuxolimab. V and J are TRBV16 and TRBJ1-5; 7 bases are shared with TRBD1. The sequence was obtained from an adult with an advanced solid tumor such as melanoma, head and neck, liver or kidney cancer. CDR3 amino acids: CASSPQDRLINQPQHF. The CDR3 nucleotides read TGTGCCAGCAGCCCCCAGGACAGGCTCATTAATCAGCCCCAGCATTTT.